This T cell receptor (beta chain) appears in the sequencing data of a study of T-cell memory formation after mild COVID-19. Study-level information: Largely donor-specific sequence clusters came from a couple of donors. General study results and limits: The study detected some responding clones in pre-infection memory, suggesting cross-reactive memory joined.

The CDR3 extends over 15 amino acids. Germline CDR1 and CDR2: SGHAT and FQNNGV. Trimming took off 5 bases at V and 2 bases at J, with 16 bases between the two ends. The TCR alpha and TCR beta cDNA libraries, bearing sample barcodes and UMIs, were generated by 5'RACE using constant-segment primers. TCRdb re-called the 5' RACE reads through MiXCR, storing one row per CDR3 protein. Among under 300,000 distinct CDR3 sequences listed, 15% to 20% were seen once. This clonotype was counted a few times. Its target is not known. What was sequenced was PBMCs or a T cell subset sorted from them (not recorded which). V gene TRBV11-2 combines with J gene TRBJ2-7, with a tentative D call TRBD1 (6 bases). This clonotype was obtained from a man in his late teens or twenties who had mild COVID-19 (a few samples of this study predate the infection). Cell type and time point are not known. The CDR3 DNA sequence: TGTGCCAGCAGCCCTACAGGGACGAGGGCCTACGAGCAGTACTTC. It translates to CASSPTGTRAYEQYF. The entire variable domain, with the rest obtained from reference TRBV11-2 and TRBJ2-7, is as follows: EAGVAQSPRYKIIEKRQSVAFWCNPISGHATLYWYQQILGQGPKLLIQFQNNGVVDDSQLPKDRFSAERLKGVDSTLKIQPAKLEDSAVYLCASSPTGTRAYEQYFGPGTRLTVT.